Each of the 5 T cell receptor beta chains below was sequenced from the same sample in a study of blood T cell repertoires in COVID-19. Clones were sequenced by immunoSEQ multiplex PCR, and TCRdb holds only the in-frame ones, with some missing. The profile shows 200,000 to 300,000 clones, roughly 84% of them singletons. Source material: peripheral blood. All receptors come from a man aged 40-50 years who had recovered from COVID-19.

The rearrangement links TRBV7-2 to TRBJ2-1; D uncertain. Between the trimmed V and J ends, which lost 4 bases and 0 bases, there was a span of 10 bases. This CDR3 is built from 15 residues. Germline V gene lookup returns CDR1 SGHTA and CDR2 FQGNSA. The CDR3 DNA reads TGTGCCAGCAGCTCCTATATACGCTCCTACAATGAGCAGTTCTTC. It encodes CASSSYIRSYNEQFF.

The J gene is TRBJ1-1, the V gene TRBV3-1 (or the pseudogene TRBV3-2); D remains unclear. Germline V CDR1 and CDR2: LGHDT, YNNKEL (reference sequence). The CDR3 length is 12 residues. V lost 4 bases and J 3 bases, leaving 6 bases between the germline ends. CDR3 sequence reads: CASSLRDTEAFF. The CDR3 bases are TGTGCCAGCAGCCTCCGGGACACTGAAGCTTTCTTT.

This CDR3 is CASSSGTGVTEAFF. CDR3 coding DNA: TGTGCCAGCAGTTCCGGGACAGGGGTTACTGAAGCTTTCTTT. The chain combines TRBV5-6 with TRBJ1-1, with 10 bases that match TRBD1. The ends lost 5 bases at V and 5 bases at J; junction bases unmatched: 6. The CDR3 has 14 residues. Germline CDR1 and CDR2: SGHDT and YYEEEE.

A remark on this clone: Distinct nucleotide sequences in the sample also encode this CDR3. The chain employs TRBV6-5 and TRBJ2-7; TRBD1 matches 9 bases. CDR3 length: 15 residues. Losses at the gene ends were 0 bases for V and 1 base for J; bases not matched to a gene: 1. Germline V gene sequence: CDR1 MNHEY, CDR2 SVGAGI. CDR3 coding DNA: TGTGCCAGCAGTTACTCGACAGGGGGGTCCTACGAGCAGTACTTC. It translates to CASSYSTGGSYEQYF.

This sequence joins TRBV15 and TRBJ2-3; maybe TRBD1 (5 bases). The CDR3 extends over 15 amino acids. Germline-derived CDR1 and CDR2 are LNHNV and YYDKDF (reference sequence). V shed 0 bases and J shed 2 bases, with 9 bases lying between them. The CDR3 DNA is TGTGCCACCAGCAGAGATGGCAGGGTCACAGATACGCAGTATTTT. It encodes CATSRDGRVTDTQYF.